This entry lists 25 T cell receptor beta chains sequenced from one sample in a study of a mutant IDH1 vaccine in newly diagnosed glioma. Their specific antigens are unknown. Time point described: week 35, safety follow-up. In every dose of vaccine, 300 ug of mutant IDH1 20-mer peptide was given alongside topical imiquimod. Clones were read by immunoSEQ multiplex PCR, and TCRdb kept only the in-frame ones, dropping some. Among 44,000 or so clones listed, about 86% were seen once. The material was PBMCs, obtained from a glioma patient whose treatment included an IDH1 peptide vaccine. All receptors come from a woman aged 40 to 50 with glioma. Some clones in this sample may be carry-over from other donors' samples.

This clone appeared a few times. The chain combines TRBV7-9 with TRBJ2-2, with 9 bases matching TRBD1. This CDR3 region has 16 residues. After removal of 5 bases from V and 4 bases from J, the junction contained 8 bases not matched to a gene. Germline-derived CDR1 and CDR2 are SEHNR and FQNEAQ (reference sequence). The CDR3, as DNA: TGTGCCAGCAGCCCAGGGGGACAGGGATTCACCGGGGAGCTGTTTTTT. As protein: CASSPGGQGFTGELFF.

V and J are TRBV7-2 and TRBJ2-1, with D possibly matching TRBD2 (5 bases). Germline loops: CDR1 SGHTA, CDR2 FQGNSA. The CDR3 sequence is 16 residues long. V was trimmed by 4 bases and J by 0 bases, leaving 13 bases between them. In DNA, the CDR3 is TGTGCCAGCAGCTCGATAAGGGAGAGCTCCTACAATGAGCAGTTCTTC. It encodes CASSSIRESSYNEQFF.

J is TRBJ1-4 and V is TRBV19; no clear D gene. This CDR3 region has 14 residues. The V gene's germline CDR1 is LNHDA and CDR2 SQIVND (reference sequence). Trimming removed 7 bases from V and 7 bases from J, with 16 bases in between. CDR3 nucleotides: TGTGCCAGTAATATTCGGGGAGGGAGTGAAAAACTGTTTTTT. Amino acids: CASNIRGGSEKLFF.

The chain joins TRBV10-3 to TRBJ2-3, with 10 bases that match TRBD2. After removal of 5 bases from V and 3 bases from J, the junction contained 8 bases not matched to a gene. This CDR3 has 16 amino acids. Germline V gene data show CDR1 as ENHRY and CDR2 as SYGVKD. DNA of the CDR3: TGTGCCATCAGTTCGCTAGCGGGAGTAAGAACAGATACGCAGTATTTT. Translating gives CAISSLAGVRTDTQYF.

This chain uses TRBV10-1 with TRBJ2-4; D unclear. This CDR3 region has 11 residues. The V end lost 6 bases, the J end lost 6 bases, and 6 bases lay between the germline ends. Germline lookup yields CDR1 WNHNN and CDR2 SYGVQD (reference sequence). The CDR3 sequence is CASRTLNIQYF. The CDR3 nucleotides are TGCGCCAGCAGGACACTAAACATTCAGTACTTC.

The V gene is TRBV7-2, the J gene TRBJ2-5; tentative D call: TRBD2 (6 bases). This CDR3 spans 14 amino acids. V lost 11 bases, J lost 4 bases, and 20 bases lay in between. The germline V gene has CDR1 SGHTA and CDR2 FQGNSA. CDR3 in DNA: TGTGCCGTCCAAGGGGCGCGGGGCCCAGAGACCCAGTACTTC. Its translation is CAVQGARGPETQYF.

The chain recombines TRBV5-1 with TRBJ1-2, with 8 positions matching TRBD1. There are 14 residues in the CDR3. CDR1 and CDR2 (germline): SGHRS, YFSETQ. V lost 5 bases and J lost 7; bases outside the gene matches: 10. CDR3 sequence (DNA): TGCGCCAGCAGATCCGATCAGGGGGCATCTGGCTACACCTTC. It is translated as CASRSDQGASGYTF.

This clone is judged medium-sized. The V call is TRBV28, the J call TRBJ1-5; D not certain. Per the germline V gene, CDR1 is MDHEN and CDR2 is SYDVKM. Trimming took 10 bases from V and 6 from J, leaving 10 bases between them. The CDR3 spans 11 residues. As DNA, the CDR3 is TGTGCCACCGGGTGGGGTCAGCCCCAGCATTTT. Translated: CATGWGQPQHF.

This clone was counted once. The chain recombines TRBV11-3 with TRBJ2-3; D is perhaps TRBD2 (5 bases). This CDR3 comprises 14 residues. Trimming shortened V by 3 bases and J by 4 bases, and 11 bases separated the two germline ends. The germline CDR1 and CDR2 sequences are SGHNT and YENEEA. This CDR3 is CASSFSGSADTQYF. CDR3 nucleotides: TGTGCCAGCAGCTTTAGTGGGAGCGCAGATACGCAGTATTTT.

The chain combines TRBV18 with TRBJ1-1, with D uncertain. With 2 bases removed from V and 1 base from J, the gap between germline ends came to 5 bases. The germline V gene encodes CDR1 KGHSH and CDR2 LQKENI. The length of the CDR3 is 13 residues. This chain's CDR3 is CASSPVSNTEAFF. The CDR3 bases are TGTGCCAGCTCACCAGTCTCGAACACTGAAGCTTTCTTT.

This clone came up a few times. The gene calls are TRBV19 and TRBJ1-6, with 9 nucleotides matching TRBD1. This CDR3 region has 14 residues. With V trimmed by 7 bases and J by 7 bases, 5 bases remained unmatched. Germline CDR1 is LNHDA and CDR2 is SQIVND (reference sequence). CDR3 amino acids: CASTPTGGNSPLHF. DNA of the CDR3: TGTGCCAGTACCCCGACAGGGGGAAATTCACCCCTCCACTTT.

In DNA, the CDR3 is TGTGCCAGCAGCCCGGAGGAAAAACTGTTTTTT. Its protein is CASSPEEKLFF. This chain joins TRBV28 and TRBJ1-4; D is unclear. The CDR3 covers 11 residues. From germline, CDR1 is MDHEN and CDR2 SYDVKM. V lost 6 bases and J lost 8, with 7 bases in between.

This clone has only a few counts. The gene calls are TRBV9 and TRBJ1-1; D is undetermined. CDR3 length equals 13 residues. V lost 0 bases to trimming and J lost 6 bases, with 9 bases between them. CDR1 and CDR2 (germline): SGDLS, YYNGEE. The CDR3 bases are TGTGCCAGCAGCGTAGTGGAGCAGGCTGAAGCTTTCTTT. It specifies CASSVVEQAEAFF. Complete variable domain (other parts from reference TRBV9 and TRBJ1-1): DSGVTQTPKHLITATGQRVTLRCSPRSGDLSVYWYQQSLDQGLQFLIQYYNGEERAKGNILERFSAQQFPDLHSELNLSSLELGDSALYFCASSVVEQAEAFFGQGTRLTVV.

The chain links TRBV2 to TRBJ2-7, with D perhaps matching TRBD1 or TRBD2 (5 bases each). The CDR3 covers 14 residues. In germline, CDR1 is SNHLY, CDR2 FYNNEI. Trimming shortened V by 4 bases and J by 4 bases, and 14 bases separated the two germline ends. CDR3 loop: CASSVEGYGYEQYF. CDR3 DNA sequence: TGTGCCAGCAGTGTCGAGGGGTACGGGTACGAGCAGTACTTC.

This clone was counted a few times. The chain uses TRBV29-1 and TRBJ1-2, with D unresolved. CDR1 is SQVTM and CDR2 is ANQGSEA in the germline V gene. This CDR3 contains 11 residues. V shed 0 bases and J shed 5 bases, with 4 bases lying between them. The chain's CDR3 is CSVEEPYGYTF. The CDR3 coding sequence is TGCAGCGTTGAAGAACCATATGGCTACACCTTC.

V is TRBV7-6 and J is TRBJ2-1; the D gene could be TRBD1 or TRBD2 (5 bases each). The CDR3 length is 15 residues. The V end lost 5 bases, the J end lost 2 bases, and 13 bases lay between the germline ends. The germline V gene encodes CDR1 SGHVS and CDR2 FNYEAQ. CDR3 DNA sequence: TGTGCCAGCAGCGCCGGGACGGCCGCCTACAATGAGCAGTTCTTC. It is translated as CASSAGTAAYNEQFF.

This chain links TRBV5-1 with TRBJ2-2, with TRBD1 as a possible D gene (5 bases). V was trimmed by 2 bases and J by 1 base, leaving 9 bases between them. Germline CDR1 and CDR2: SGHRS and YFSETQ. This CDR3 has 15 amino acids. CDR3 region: CASSFARGNTGELFF. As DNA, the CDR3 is TGCGCCAGCAGCTTTGCTAGGGGGAACACCGGGGAGCTGTTTTTT.

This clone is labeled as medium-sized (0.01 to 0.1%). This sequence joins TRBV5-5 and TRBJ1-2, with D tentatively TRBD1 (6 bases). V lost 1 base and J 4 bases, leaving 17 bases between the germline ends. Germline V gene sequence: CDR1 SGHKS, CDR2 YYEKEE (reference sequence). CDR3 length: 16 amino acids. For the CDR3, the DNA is TGTGCCAGCAGCTTGAGATTGCACAGGGAAGGCTATGGCTACACCTTC. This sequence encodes CASSLRLHREGYGYTF.

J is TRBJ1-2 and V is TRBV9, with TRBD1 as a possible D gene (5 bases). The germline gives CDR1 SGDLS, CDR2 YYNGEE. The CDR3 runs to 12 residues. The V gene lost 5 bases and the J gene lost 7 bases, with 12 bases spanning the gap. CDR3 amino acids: CASREGSSGYTF. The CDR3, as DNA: TGTGCCAGCAGGGAGGGGAGCAGTGGCTACACCTTC. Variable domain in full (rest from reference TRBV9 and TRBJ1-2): DSGVTQTPKHLITATGQRVTLRCSPRSGDLSVYWYQQSLDQGLQFLIQYYNGEERAKGNILERFSAQQFPDLHSELNLSSLELGDSALYFCASREGSSGYTFGSGTRLTVV.

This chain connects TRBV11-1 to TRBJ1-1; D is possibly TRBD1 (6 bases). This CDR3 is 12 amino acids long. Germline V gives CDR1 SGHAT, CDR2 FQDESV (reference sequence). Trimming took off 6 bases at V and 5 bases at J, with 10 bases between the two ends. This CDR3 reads CASSHRGTEAFF. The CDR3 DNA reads TGTGCCAGCAGTCATAGGGGGACTGAAGCTTTCTTT.

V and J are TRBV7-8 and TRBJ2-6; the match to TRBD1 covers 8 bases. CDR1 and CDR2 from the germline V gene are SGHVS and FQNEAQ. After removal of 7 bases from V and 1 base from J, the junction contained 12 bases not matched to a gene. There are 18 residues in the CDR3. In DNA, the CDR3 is TGTGCCAGCATCAGTTCCGGGACAGGAATATCTGGGGCCAACGTCCTGACTTTC. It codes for CASISSGTGISGANVLTF.

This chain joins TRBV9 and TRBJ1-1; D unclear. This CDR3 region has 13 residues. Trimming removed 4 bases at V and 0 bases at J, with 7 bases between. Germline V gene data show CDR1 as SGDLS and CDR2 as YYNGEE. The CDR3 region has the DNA TGTGCCAGCAGCCCTATCATGAACACTGAAGCTTTCTTT. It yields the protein CASSPIMNTEAFF.

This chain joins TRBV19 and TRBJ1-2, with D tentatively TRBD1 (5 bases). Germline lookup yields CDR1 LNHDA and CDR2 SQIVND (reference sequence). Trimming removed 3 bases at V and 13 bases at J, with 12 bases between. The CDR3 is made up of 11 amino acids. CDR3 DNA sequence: TGTGCCAGTAGTATGAGTTCGGGGCCCACCTTC. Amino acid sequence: CASSMSSGPTF.

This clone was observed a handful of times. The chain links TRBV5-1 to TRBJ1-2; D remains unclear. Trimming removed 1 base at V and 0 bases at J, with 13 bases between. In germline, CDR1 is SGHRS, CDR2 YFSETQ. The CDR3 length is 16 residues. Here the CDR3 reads CASSLNGHGPNYGYTF. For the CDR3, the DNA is TGCGCCAGCAGCTTGAATGGGCACGGGCCTAACTATGGCTACACCTTC.

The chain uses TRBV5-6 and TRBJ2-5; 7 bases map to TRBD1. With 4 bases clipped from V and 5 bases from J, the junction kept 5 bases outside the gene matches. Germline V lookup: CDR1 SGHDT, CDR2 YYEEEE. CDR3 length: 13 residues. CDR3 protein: CASSPGTDETQYF. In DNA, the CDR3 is TGTGCCAGCAGCCCCGGGACAGACGAGACCCAGTACTTC.